This T cell receptor beta chain stems from a study of T cell clonotyping in hematopoietic cell transplantation. The V end was cut by 2 bases, the J end by 7 bases, with 14 bases between. The CDR3 runs 15 residues. Germline assignment: CDR1 SGHAT and CDR2 FQNNGV. Noted time point: recipient sample about 28 days before transplant, after cytoreduction. Findings and limits, study-wide: Broader posttransplant TCR repertoire diversity was predicted by graft donor and pretransplant recipient Inverse Simpson Index values. At the given depth, recipient repertoires were over 95% de novo clonotypes.

This clone was recorded only once. Its antigen remains unidentified. The table came from immunoSEQ multiplex PCR; TCRdb's copy has only in-frame clones and leaves some out. The table lists some 30,000 clones, 90% to 95% of them singletons. The chain links TRBV11-2 to TRBJ1-4, with D uncertain. The clonotype was recovered from a man aged 45-60 years with acute myeloid leukemia. Some clones in this sample may be carry-over from other donors' samples. The sequences come from peripheral blood mononuclear cells, collected before stem cell transplant. The CDR3 is CASSLITAPSEKLFF. Here the CDR3 DNA reads TGTGCCAGCAGCTTAATAACAGCCCCTAGTGAAAAACTGTTTTTT.